This paragraph covers one TCR beta chain sequence. Production of TCR cDNA was by 5'RACE template switching, which also added a universal primer site and UMIs. One entry per CDR3 protein, called by TCRdb with MiXCR from the 5' RACE reads. The sample records 620,000 or so distinct CDR3 sequences, roughly 17% being singletons. The germline gives CDR1 LGHNA, CDR2 YSLEER. The CDR3 spans 14 residues. V lost 1 base and J 7 bases, leaving 11 bases between the germline ends. The sample originates from a study of T cells after yellow fever vaccination. The chain recombines TRBV4-3 with TRBJ1-5, with D possibly matching TRBD1 (5 bases). Material: PBMCs, obtained 5 to 6 days after the first yellow fever vaccination. This clonotype was sampled from a man between 18 and 29 years old who received the YFV17D yellow fever vaccine. The CDR3 DNA is TGCGCCAGCAGCCAAGTCCTGTGGGGGCAGCCCCAGCATTTT. It codes for CASSQVLWGQPQHF.